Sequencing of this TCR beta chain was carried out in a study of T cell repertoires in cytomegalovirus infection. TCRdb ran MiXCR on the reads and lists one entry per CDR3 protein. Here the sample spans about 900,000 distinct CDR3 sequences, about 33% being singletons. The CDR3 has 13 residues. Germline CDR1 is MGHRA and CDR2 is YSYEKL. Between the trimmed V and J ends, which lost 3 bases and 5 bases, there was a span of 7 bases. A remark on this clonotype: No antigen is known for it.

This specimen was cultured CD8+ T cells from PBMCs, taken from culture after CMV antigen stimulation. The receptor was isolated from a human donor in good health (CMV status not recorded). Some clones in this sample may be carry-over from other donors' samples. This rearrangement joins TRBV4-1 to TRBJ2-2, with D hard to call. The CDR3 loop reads CASSQPYTGELFF. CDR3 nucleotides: TGCGCCAGCAGCCAGCCATATACCGGGGAGCTGTTTTTT.